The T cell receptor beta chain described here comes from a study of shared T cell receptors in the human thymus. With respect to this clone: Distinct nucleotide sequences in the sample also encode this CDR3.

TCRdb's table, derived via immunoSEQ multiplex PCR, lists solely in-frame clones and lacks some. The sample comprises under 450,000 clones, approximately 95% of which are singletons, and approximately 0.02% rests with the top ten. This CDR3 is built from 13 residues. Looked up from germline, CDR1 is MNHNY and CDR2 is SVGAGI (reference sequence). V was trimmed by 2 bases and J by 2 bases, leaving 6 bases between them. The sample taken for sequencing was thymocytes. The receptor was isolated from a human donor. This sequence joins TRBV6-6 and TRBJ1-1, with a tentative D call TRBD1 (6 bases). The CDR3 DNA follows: TGTGCCAGCAGTTACGGGGGCAACACTGAAGCTTTCTTT. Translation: CASSYGGNTEAFF.